Below, 2 T cell receptor beta chains from the same sample are listed, as sequenced in a study of healthy donors' naive CD4 and CD8 T cells. Starting from 500 ng of total RNA, TCR libraries were made with linear amplification. TCRdb reprocessed the reads via MiXCR and lists one record per CDR3 protein. The sample shows about 200,000 distinct CDR3 sequences, 65% to 75% of them seen only once. Sequencing input: naive CD4+ and CD8+ T cells sorted from blood, pooled from several donors. The receptors stem from a pool of human donors in good health; the sample pools cells from several healthy donors.

This clonotype was counted only a few times. The V call is TRBV15, the J call TRBJ1-1; TRBD1 matches 8 bases. Germline CDR1 is LNHNV and CDR2 is YYDKDF (reference sequence). The CDR3 contains 18 residues. V lost 4 bases, J lost 0 bases, and 13 bases stayed unmatched. In DNA, the CDR3 is TGTGCCACCAGCACCCCACCCGGGACAGGAAACATGAACACTGAAGCTTTCTTT. Protein sequence: CATSTPPGTGNMNTEAFF.

This clonotype was observed a handful of times. Written as DNA, the CDR3 is TGTGCCAGTAGTGCCAGGTTGAACACTGAAGCTTTCTTT. Residues: CASSARLNTEAFF. This sequence joins TRBV19 and TRBJ1-1, with D hard to call. CDR1 is LNHDA and CDR2 is SQIVND in the germline V gene (reference sequence). The CDR3 runs 13 residues. Trimming removed 5 bases at V and 0 bases at J, with 7 bases between.